The TCR beta chain under discussion was sequenced for a study of cytomegalovirus exposure and HLA in healthy donors. For this clone: Its antigen is unidentified.

PCR primers comprised 60 Vbeta and 13 Jbeta primers. Measured with immunoSEQ multiplex PCR; TCRdb has only the in-frame clones, and not every one. The sample holds more than 250,000 clones, about 90% seen once. Study conclusions and caveats: TCR beta V segments were, for the most part, productive about 87% or about 30% of the time in an earlier analysis. In vitro experiments confirmed that three CMV-associated chains were specific for CMV antigens.

Germline values: CDR1 SNHLY, CDR2 FYNNEI. The CDR3 length is 14 residues. V was pared by 0 bases and J by 5 bases, with 10 bases between. This clonotype was sampled from a woman aged 18-35 years in good health and CMV-seronegative. The chain combines TRBV2 with TRBJ2-5, with no clear D. The sample consisted of PBMCs. CDR3 region: CASSEAWQWETQYF. Written as DNA, the CDR3 is TGTGCCAGCAGTGAAGCGTGGCAGTGGGAGACCCAGTACTTC.